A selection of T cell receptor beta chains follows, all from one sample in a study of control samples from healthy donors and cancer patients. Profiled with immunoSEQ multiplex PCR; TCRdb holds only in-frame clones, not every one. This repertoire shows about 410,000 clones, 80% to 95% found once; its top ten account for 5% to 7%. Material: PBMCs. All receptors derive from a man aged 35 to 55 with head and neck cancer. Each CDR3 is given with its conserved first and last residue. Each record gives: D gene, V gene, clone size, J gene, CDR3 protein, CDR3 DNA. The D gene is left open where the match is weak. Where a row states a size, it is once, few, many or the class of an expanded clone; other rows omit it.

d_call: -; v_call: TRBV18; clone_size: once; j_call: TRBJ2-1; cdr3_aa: CASSPRQAGDEQFF; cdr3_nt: TGTGCCAGCTCACCCCGACAAGCCGGGGATGAGCAGTTCTTC
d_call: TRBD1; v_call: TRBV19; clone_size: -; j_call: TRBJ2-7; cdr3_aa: CASSIDGRQGVYEQYF; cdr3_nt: TGTGCCAGTAGTATAGACGGCAGACAGGGGGTCTACGAGCAGTACTTC
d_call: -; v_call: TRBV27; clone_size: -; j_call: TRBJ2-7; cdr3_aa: CASSFRGSLNEQYF; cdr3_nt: TGTGCCAGCAGTTTTAGGGGCAGCTTAAACGAGCAGTACTTC
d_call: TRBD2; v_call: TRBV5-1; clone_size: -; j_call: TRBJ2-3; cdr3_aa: CASSLLSTSGRETDTQYF; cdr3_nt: TGCGCCAGCAGCTTGTTATCTACTAGCGGGAGGGAGACAGATACGCAGTATTTT
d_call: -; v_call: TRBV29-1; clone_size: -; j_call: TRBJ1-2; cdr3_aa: CSVKNRWEDITRGGGYTF; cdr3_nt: TGCAGCGTTAAAAACCGCTGGGAGGACATCACTCGAGGTGGTGGCTACACCTTC
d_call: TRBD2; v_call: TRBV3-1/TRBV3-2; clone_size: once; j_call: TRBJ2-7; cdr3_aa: CASSQFGGVDEQYF; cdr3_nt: TGTGCCAGCAGTCAATTCGGGGGGGTCGACGAGCAGTACTTC
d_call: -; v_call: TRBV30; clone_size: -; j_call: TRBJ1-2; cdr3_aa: CAWSVGTRGYTF; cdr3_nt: TGTGCCTGGAGTGTAGGGACCCGAGGCTACACCTTC
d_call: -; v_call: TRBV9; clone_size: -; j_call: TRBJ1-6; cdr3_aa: CASSTSGFSQNSPLHF; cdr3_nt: TGTGCCAGCAGCACAAGCGGTTTCTCGCAAAATTCACCCCTCCACTTT
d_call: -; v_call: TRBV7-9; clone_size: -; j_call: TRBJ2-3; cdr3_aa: CASSLIPTDTQYF; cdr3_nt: TGTGCCAGCAGCTTAATTCCCACAGATACGCAGTATTTT
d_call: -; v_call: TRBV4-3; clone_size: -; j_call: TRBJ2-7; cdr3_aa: CASSPQSLPTYEQYF; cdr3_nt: TGCGCCAGCAGCCCCCAGAGTCTTCCTACCTACGAGCAGTACTTC
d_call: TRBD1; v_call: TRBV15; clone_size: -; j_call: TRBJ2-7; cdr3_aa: CATSRGSQGALEQYF; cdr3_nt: TGTGCCACCAGCAGAGGTTCACAGGGGGCCCTCGAGCAGTACTTC
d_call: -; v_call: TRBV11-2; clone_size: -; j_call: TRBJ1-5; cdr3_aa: CASSLVSGTNQPQHF; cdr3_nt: TGTGCCAGCAGCTTAGTTTCAGGGACCAATCAGCCCCAGCATTTT
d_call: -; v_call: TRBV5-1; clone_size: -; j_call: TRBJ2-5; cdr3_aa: CASSLAGGEETQYF; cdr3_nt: TGCGCCAGCAGCTTGGCCGGAGGGGAAGAGACCCAGTACTTC
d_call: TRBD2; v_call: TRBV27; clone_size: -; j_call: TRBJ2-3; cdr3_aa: CASSLAGGRTDTQYF; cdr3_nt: TGTGCCAGCAGCTTAGCGGGGGGAAGGACAGATACGCAGTATTTT
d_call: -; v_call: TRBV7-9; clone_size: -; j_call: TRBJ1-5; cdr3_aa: CASSYDSQKHF; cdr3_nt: TGTGCCAGCAGCTATGACAGTCAGAAGCATTTT
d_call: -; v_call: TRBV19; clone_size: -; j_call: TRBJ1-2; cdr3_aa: CASSIAVVDYGYTF; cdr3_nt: TGTGCCAGTAGTATAGCGGTGGTAGACTATGGCTACACCTTC
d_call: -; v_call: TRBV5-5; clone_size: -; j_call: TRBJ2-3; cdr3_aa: CASSLLGGGKDTQYF; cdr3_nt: TGTGCCAGCAGCTTGTTAGGGGGCGGGAAAGATACGCAGTATTTT
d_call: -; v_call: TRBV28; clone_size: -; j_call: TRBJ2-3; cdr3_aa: CASSPGSTDTQYF; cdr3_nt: TGTGCCAGCAGTCCAGGATCCACAGATACGCAGTATTTT
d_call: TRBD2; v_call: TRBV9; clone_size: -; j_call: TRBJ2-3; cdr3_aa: CASSVGAGGSTDTQYF; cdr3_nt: TGTGCCAGCAGCGTAGGTGCGGGGGGGAGCACAGATACGCAGTATTTT
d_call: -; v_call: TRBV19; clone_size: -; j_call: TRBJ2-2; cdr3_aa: CASSWGTGAGGELFF; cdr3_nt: TGTGCCAGTAGCTGGGGTACGGGAGCAGGCGGGGAGCTGTTTTTT
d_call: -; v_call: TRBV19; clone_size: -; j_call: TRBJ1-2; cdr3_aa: CASSPDLGNYGYTF; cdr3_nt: TGTGCCAGTAGCCCGGACTTGGGCAACTATGGCTACACCTTC
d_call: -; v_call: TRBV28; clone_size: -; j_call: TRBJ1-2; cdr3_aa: CASSIAGRGNPNYGYTF; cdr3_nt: TGTGCCAGCAGTATTGCGGGCAGGGGAAACCCTAACTATGGCTACACCTTC
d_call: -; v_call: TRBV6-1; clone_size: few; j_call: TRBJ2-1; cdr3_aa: CASSEVASLNEQFF; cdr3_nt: TGTGCCAGCAGTGAAGTGGCTAGTCTCAATGAGCAGTTCTTC
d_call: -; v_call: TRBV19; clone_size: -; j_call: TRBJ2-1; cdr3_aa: CASSYTPVPYNEQFF; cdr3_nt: TGTGCCAGTAGTTACACCCCGGTACCGTACAATGAGCAGTTCTTC
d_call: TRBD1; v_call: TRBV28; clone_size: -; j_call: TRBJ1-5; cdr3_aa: CASTTGRGHQPQHF; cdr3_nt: TGTGCCAGCACCACAGGGAGGGGGCATCAGCCCCAGCATTTT